Listed below are T cell receptor beta chains from one sample, sequenced in a study of neurological immune-mediated disorders. MiXCR, applied by TCRdb to the 5' RACE reads, yields one record per CDR3 protein. The sample consists of tens of thousands of distinct CDR3 sequences, just under 4.5% of them appearing once. Source material: PBMCs. Receptors were obtained from a woman aged 55-69 years with multiple sclerosis. Both conserved end residues are part of each CDR3. Each record gives: V gene, D gene, clone size, J gene, CDR3 protein, CDR3 DNA. D genes are given only for firm matches. The size of a clone is reported for some rows only, either as once, few or many, or as a class for expanded clones.

>TRBV20-1|NA|many|TRBJ1-2
CSARDSGRAVYGYTF
TGCAGTGCTAGAGATAGTGGCAGGGCCGTCTATGGCTACACCTTC
>TRBV29-1|NA|many|TRBJ2-1
CSVVSGTQWNEQFF
TGCAGCGTTGTTTCCGGGACGCAATGGAATGAGCAGTTCTTC
>TRBV6-6|NA|few|TRBJ1-1
CASSYSAQGKAFF
TGTGCCAGCAGTTACTCAGCACAGGGAAAAGCTTTCTTT
>TRBV7-2|NA|NA|TRBJ1-2
CASSLQLGSNYGYTF
TGTGCCAGCAGCTTACAGCTAGGATCTAACTATGGCTACACCTTC
>TRBV21-1|NA|many|TRBJ1-1
CASSKGGHRNTEAFF
TGTGCCAGCAGCAAAGGAGGCCACCGGAACACTGAAGCTTTCTTT
>TRBV10-3|TRBD1|many|TRBJ1-1
CAIGPEGADTEAFF
TGTGCCATCGGCCCCGAGGGGGCAGACACTGAAGCTTTCTTT
>TRBV7-2|NA|many|TRBJ2-5
CASSLVVFQETQYF
TGTGCCAGCAGCTTAGTAGTGTTCCAAGAGACCCAGTACTTC
>TRBV5-1|TRBD1|few|TRBJ1-2
CASSLRQGTSNYGYTF
TGCGCCAGCAGCTTGAGACAGGGCACCTCTAACTATGGCTACACCTTC
>TRBV20-1|NA|many|TRBJ2-1
CSARREIGDEQFF
TGCAGTGCTAGACGGGAAATAGGGGATGAGCAGTTCTTC
>TRBV7-2|NA|few|TRBJ1-2
CASSLGVGNYGYTF
TGTGCCAGCAGCTTAGGGGTAGGAAACTATGGCTACACCTTC
>TRBV7-3|TRBD1|many|TRBJ2-1
CASSLAGGHEQFF
TGTGCCAGCAGCTTAGCAGGGGGCCATGAGCAGTTCTTC
>TRBV20-1|NA|many|TRBJ1-5
CSARDPGHNQPQHF
TGCAGTGCTAGAGATCCAGGGCACAATCAGCCCCAGCATTTT
>TRBV9|NA|many|TRBJ1-2
CASSVVDRDGYTF
TGTGCCAGCAGCGTAGTTGACAGAGATGGCTACACCTTC
>TRBV3-1|NA|few|TRBJ1-2
CASSQGTVNYGYTF
TGTGCCAGCAGCCAAGGGACGGTGAACTATGGCTACACCTTC
>TRBV12-3/TRBV12-4|NA|many|TRBJ2-7
CASSFVDRIYEQYF
TGTGCCAGCAGTTTTGTCGACAGAATCTACGAGCAGTACTTC
>TRBV4-3|NA|few|TRBJ2-3
CASSQDVQYTQYF
TGCGCCAGCAGCCAAGATGTACAATATACGCAGTATTTT
>TRBV7-2|NA|few|TRBJ2-5
CASSLAPGETQYF
TGTGCCAGCAGCTTAGCCCCGGGGGAGACCCAGTACTTC
>TRBV20-1|TRBD2|many|TRBJ2-7
CSTGTSFFSEQYF
TGCTCCACCGGGACTAGCTTCTTTTCCGAGCAGTACTTC
>TRBV28|NA|many|TRBJ1-4
CASRGDSEKLFF
TGTGCCAGCAGAGGGGATAGTGAAAAACTGTTTTTT
>TRBV28|NA|many|TRBJ2-7
CASSFLYEQYF
TGTGCCAGCAGTTTCCTCTACGAGCAGTACTTC
>TRBV5-6|TRBD2|many|TRBJ2-3
CATGSGTRELGTDTQYF
TGTGCGACCGGGTCCGGGACTAGAGAGTTGGGCACAGATACGCAGTATTTT
>TRBV20-1|TRBD1|few|TRBJ2-1
CSAGDRDFRNEQFF
TGCAGTGCTGGGGACAGGGACTTTCGAAATGAGCAGTTCTTC
>TRBV24-1|NA|many|TRBJ2-1
CATSDSQGGLSYNEQFF
TGTGCCACCAGTGATTCACAAGGGGGTTTGTCCTACAATGAGCAGTTCTTC
>TRBV14|NA|NA|TRBJ1-2
CASSQVWNYGYTF
TGTGCCAGCAGCCAAGTGTGGAACTATGGCTACACCTTC
>TRBV5-1|TRBD2|many|TRBJ2-3
CASSLVVAGVIGADTQYF
TGCGCCAGCAGCTTGGTGGTAGCGGGAGTAATTGGAGCAGATACGCAGTATTTT
>TRBV12-3/TRBV12-4|TRBD1|many|TRBJ2-7
CASSLTGGAYEQYF
TGTGCCAGCAGTTTAACAGGGGGCGCGTACGAGCAGTACTTC
>TRBV12-3/TRBV12-4|TRBD1|many|TRBJ2-3
CASSLRTGGTDTQYF
TGTGCCAGCAGCCTGCGGACAGGGGGCACAGATACGCAGTATTTT
>TRBV3-1|NA|few|TRBJ2-5
CASSQEYPGTVLQETQYF
TGTGCCAGCAGCCAAGAGTACCCCGGGACCGTATTACAAGAGACCCAGTACTTC
>TRBV12-3/TRBV12-4|NA|many|TRBJ1-1
CASSLPQGGAFF
TGTGCCAGCAGTTTACCGCAGGGTGGAGCTTTCTTT
>TRBV4-1|NA|many|TRBJ2-4
CASSQDGSSDIQYF
TGCGCCAGCAGCCAAGATGGTAGTAGTGACATTCAGTACTTC
>TRBV5-1|TRBD1|many|TRBJ1-1
CASSVGTGTVEAFF
TGCGCCAGCAGCGTTGGAACCGGGACAGTCGAAGCTTTCTTT
>TRBV12-3/TRBV12-4|TRBD1|many|TRBJ1-2
CASSPTGGNYGYTF
TGTGCCAGCAGCCCGACAGGGGGGAACTATGGCTACACCTTC
>TRBV5-1|NA|NA|TRBJ2-2
CASSLGLRGTGELFF
TGCGCCAGCAGCTTGGGCCTGCGGGGCACCGGGGAGCTGTTTTTT
>TRBV7-9|TRBD1|many|TRBJ1-2
CASSLGDSQVYTF
TGTGCCAGCAGCTTAGGGGACAGTCAAGTGTACACCTTC
>TRBV12-3/TRBV12-4|NA|many|TRBJ1-4
CASRTNGIEKLFF
TGTGCCAGCAGAACGAACGGGATTGAAAAACTGTTTTTT
>TRBV7-2|NA|many|TRBJ2-2
CASSLGQITGELFF
TGTGCCAGCAGCTTAGGACAGATCACCGGGGAGCTGTTTTTT
>TRBV6-2/TRBV6-3|NA|NA|TRBJ2-1
CAGRGSSYNEQFF
TGTGCCGGGCGAGGGAGCTCCTACAATGAGCAGTTCTTC
>TRBV29-1|TRBD1|many|TRBJ2-2
CSVLRQGDTGELFF
TGCAGCGTTTTAAGACAGGGTGACACCGGGGAGCTGTTTTTT
>TRBV9|TRBD1|many|TRBJ2-5
CASNAGGWGETQYF
TGTGCCAGCAACGCAGGGGGATGGGGAGAGACCCAGTACTTC
>TRBV10-3|TRBD2|many|TRBJ2-7
CAISEGLVGYEQYF
TGTGCCATCAGTGAGGGACTAGTGGGCTACGAGCAGTACTTC
>TRBV5-1|NA|many|TRBJ2-7
CASSLDTSTHEQYF
TGCGCCAGCAGCTTGGATACTTCAACCCACGAGCAGTACTTC
>TRBV7-2|NA|NA|TRBJ2-7
CASSLSGGLSYEQYF
TGTGCCAGCAGCTTAAGTGGGGGCCTCTCCTACGAGCAGTACTTC
>TRBV5-1|NA|many|TRBJ1-4
CASGQSLNEKLFF
TGCGCCAGCGGACAGAGCCTTAATGAAAAACTGTTTTTT
>TRBV7-9|NA|many|TRBJ2-2
CASSPRGAGELFF
TGTGCCAGCAGCCCCAGGGGCGCCGGGGAGCTGTTTTTT
>TRBV28|NA|few|TRBJ1-5
CASGSGVNQPQNF
TGTGCCAGCGGGTCGGGTGTAAATCAGCCCCAGAATTTT
>TRBV20-1|TRBD2|NA|TRBJ2-3
CSARPGLAGGDTQYF
TGCAGTGCTAGACCCGGACTAGCGGGGGGAGATACGCAGTATTTT
>TRBV20-1|TRBD1|many|TRBJ1-1
CSASGQGGGRTEAFF
TGCAGTGCTTCAGGACAGGGAGGGGGGAGGACTGAAGCTTTCTTT
>TRBV15|TRBD2|many|TRBJ2-5
CATSRERLALETQYF
TGTGCCACCAGCAGAGAGAGACTAGCGCTAGAGACCCAGTACTTC
>TRBV20-1|TRBD2|many|TRBJ2-7
CSARGTSEDEQYF
TGCAGTGCTAGGGGGACTAGCGAGGACGAGCAGTACTTC
>TRBV28|NA|many|TRBJ2-7
CASKGTYEQYF
TGTGCCAGCAAGGGGACTTACGAGCAGTACTTC
>TRBV4-1|TRBD2|many|TRBJ2-1
CASSQPLWGGGALRYENEQFF
TGCGCCAGCAGCCAACCACTATGGGGCGGGGGGGCCTTACGCTATGAAAATGAGCAGTTCTTC
>TRBV29-1|NA|many|TRBJ2-5
CSVGRGETQYF
TGCAGCGTTGGACGAGGGGAGACCCAGTACTTC
>TRBV4-1|TRBD1|many|TRBJ2-7
CASSLRTGAGEEQYF
TGCGCCAGCAGCCTACGAACAGGGGCAGGGGAGGAGCAGTACTTC
>TRBV10-3|TRBD1|many|TRBJ2-7
CAMGQPPYEQYF
TGTGCCATGGGACAGCCTCCCTACGAGCAGTACTTC
>TRBV5-4|TRBD1|few|TRBJ1-5
CASSAGTGDQPQNF
TGTGCCAGCAGCGCGGGGACAGGCGATCAGCCCCAGAATTTT